This T cell receptor beta chain was observed in a study of blood T cell repertoires in COVID-19. Study in general: Researchers got acute and convalescent COVID-19 samples from the United States, Italy and Spain. PBMCs, B-cell-depleted T cells, or T cells were the source of the cDNA or gDNA that made up the material.

Original data processing: Estimated nucleated cell counts came from reference gene primer amplification. This table comes from immunoSEQ multiplex PCR, and its TCRdb copy is limited to in-frame clones, with some not included. The V and J calls and clone size were taken over from that table, and D and trimming were inferred from the DNA. There are about 60,000 clones in the sample; over 70% occur only once, and approximately 10% lies in the top ten. Per germline, CDR1 SGDLS and CDR2 YYNGEE. The V end lost 4 bases, the J end lost 11 bases, and 21 bases lay between the germline ends. This CDR3 comprises 14 residues. Enrollment of patients from Seattle took place during active infection, with longitudinal follow-up. This clone was picked up a small number of times.

Material for sequencing was peripheral blood. The receptor was isolated from a man aged 30 to 39 with COVID-19, enrolled during active disease. The chain recombines TRBV9 with TRBJ1-2; a possible D gene is TRBD1 (6 bases). The CDR3 DNA follows: TGTGCCAGCAGCTTGCTTACCGGGACACCGTTTTACACCTTC. This sequence encodes CASSLLTGTPFYTF.